This is a list of T cell receptor beta chains from one sample in a study of OX40 agonist ivuxolimab in advanced cancers. Produced via immunoSEQ multiplex PCR; TCRdb's table is partial and in-frame only. The sample contains approximately 63,000 clones, 80% to 90% of which appear only once. Material: CD4+ or CD8+ T cells sorted from blood, obtained in a trial of the OX40 agonist ivuxolimab. These receptors originate from an adult with an advanced solid tumor such as melanoma, head and neck, liver or kidney cancer. Both conserved end residues are part of each CDR3.

j_call v_call cdr3_aa
TRBJ2-7 TRBV9 CASSPEGQSSYEQYF
TRBJ2-4 TRBV13 CASSLVHQGPLLNIQYF
TRBJ2-7 TRBV7-9 CASSLGATQPSYEQYF
TRBJ2-6 TRBV4-1 CASSQEASSGANVLTF
TRBJ2-5 TRBV7-9 CASRGGGTGEKWKTQYF
TRBJ2-7 TRBV29-1 CSVATGVSYEQYF
TRBJ2-1 TRBV7-9 CASSPRLASSYNEQFF
TRBJ1-4 TRBV13 CASSPRMGDEYEKLFF
TRBJ1-5 TRBV19 CASSSGVGQNQPQHF
TRBJ1-4 TRBV7-8 CASSTHRGLNEKLFF
TRBJ1-1 TRBV6-4 CASSEALNTEAFF
TRBJ1-2 TRBV9 CASNRGEGPYGYTF
TRBJ2-1 TRBV7-3 CASSPGASYNEQFF
TRBJ2-7 TRBV6-1 CASSEVWTGRIYEQYF
TRBJ2-7 TRBV27 CASRSSSYEQYF
TRBJ2-3 TRBV7-9 CASSSTPGLVGTDTQYF
TRBJ1-4 TRBV9 CASSASSSNEKLFF
TRBJ2-1 TRBV7-9 CASSPTGGHNEQFF
TRBJ2-7 TRBV5-5 CASSLQLPYEQYF
TRBJ1-1 TRBV27 CASSLGGANTEAFF
TRBJ1-5 TRBV15 CATSRPPRLTGRDQPQHF
TRBJ1-1 TRBV28 CASKDLNTEAFF
TRBJ2-7 TRBV18 CASSLGGQGVYEQYF
TRBJ2-1 TRBV9 CASSVAGSRDNEQFF
TRBJ2-2 TRBV27 CASRVAGGLTGELFF
- TRBV6-6 CASSYLADEQYF
TRBJ1-6 TRBV6-1 CASSEPGQGYSPLHF
- TRBV4-1 CASSAWTGVSYEQYF
TRBJ2-2 TRBV6-4 CASSATWNTGELFF
TRBJ1-2 TRBV7-9 CASSLGGAARTGYTF
TRBJ2-3 TRBV6-1 CASSELAGRSDTQYF
TRBJ2-1 TRBV18 CASSPSGQGYNEQFF
TRBJ2-7 TRBV7-9 CASSEKLAGVYEQYF
TRBJ1-1 TRBV5-1 CASSFNYGTYTEAFF
TRBJ1-3 TRBV19 CASSILQHSGNTIYF
TRBJ2-5 TRBV5-8 CASSLVGGAPQETQYF
TRBJ2-1 TRBV6-5 CASSSPTGFYNEQFF